Listed here are 20 T cell receptor beta chains from one sample, sequenced in a study of blood T cells in healthy people across ages. Together with a sample-barcoded 5' primer, a J-beta primer mix was included in a second PCR lasting about 7 to 11 cycles. TCRdb redid the calling of the 5' RACE reads with MiXCR, one entry per CDR3 protein. The repertoire has around 1.5 million distinct CDR3 sequences, around 59% of them found once; the top ten carry under 8.5%. Input material: blood. These receptors all come from a man aged 18-30 years in good health.

This clonotype was observed a single time. The CDR3 end shows no conserved phenylalanine or tryptophan, and so a read error is likely. J is TRBJ2-7 and V is TRBV4-2; no definite D call. The germline V and J ends were trimmed by 0 bases and 0 bases, with 12 bases remaining between them. CDR1 is LGHNA and CDR2 is YNFKEQ in the germline V gene. The CDR3 covers 16 residues. The CDR3 nucleotides are TGTGCCAGCAGCCAAGATGGAACAGTGAGCTCCTACGAGCAGTACCTC. This codes for CASSQDGTVSSYEQYL.

The chain uses TRBV20-1 and TRBJ2-2; D is possibly TRBD1 (5 bases). The length of the CDR3 is 11 residues. V was trimmed by 5 bases and J by 5 bases, leaving 6 bases between them. Germline CDR1 DFQATT, CDR2 SNEGSKA (reference sequence). Written as DNA, the CDR3 is TGCAGTGCTGGGGCGACCGGGGAGCTGTTTTTT. This translates into CSAGATGELFF.

The gene calls are TRBV6-2 or TRBV6-3 and TRBJ2-5; D might be TRBD2 (6 bases). Deletions cut 0 bases from V and 9 bases from J, with 14 bases between. This CDR3 comprises 14 residues. Germline loops: CDR1 MNHEY, CDR2 SVGEGT. The CDR3 reads CASSYSSSGRPQYF. CDR3 DNA: TGTGCCAGCAGTTACTCAAGTAGCGGAAGGCCCCAGTACTTC.

The J gene is TRBJ2-1, the V gene TRBV25-1; D might be TRBD2 (6 bases). The germline CDR1 and CDR2 sequences are MGHDK and SYGVNS. V lost 2 bases, J lost 5 bases, and 13 bases lay in between. CDR3 size: 15 residues. CDR3 region: CASSENGGVNNEQFF. CDR3 nucleotides: TGTGCCAGCAGTGAAAATGGAGGGGTAAACAATGAGCAGTTCTTC.

The rearrangement links TRBV6-5 to TRBJ1-5, with no clear D. Looked up from germline, CDR1 is MNHEY and CDR2 is SVGAGI. The V and J ends lost 0 bases and 6 bases respectively, with 21 bases between them. This CDR3 comprises 18 residues. CDR3 sequence reads: CASSYSRTREWRGQPQHF. The DNA of the CDR3 is TGTGCCAGCAGTTACTCGAGGACTCGGGAATGGAGAGGTCAGCCCCAGCATTTT.

This chain joins TRBV6-1 and TRBJ1-6, with 9 bases lining up with TRBD1. V shed 4 bases and J 4 bases; nucleotides not matched to a gene: 14. Germline assignment: CDR1 MNHNS and CDR2 SASEGT. The CDR3 has 19 amino acids. Here the CDR3 reads CASSGSRDRVLRYNSPLHF. The CDR3 DNA sequence: TGTGCCAGCAGTGGATCCCGGGACAGGGTACTCAGATATAATTCACCCCTCCACTTT.

V is TRBV7-9 and J is TRBJ2-1, with TRBD2 identical over 13 bases. Germline CDR1 and CDR2: SEHNR and FQNEAQ (reference sequence). The CDR3 spans 18 residues. V lost 4 bases and J lost 0; bases outside the gene matches: 6. For the CDR3, the DNA is TGTGCCAGCAGCTCGACGACTAGCGGGAGGAGCTCCTACAATGAGCAGTTCTTC. It encodes CASSSTTSGRSSYNEQFF.

This clonotype was observed a handful of times. The rearrangement uses TRBV27 and TRBJ2-5; D is unclear. Germline V gene data show CDR1 as MNHEY and CDR2 as SMNVEV (reference sequence). CDR3 length: 13 residues. The V gene lost 4 bases and the J gene lost 5 bases, with 11 bases spanning the gap. The CDR3 DNA follows: TGTGCCAGCAGTTACACGGCCGCGGAGACCCAGTACTTC. Its translation is CASSYTAAETQYF.

V is TRBV13 and J is TRBJ2-7; no reliable D call. Germline V CDR1 and CDR2: PRHDT, FYEKMQ (reference sequence). Trimming took off 4 bases at V and 0 bases at J, with 13 bases between the two ends. The CDR3 has 15 residues. The CDR3 is CASSSQRVLSYEQYF. The CDR3 bases are TGTGCCAGCAGCTCCCAGCGTGTCCTCTCCTACGAGCAGTACTTC.

This clonotype was found a few times. CDR3 DNA: TGCGCCAGCAGCCAAACCATGTTCCTTGCAGTAATTTTTCAAGAGACCCAGTACTTC. Translation gives CASSQTMFLAVIFQETQYF. The chain couples TRBV4-3 to TRBJ2-5; D not resolved. The germline V and J ends were trimmed by 2 bases and 2 bases, with 24 bases remaining between them. Germline loops: CDR1 LGHNA, CDR2 YSLEER. The CDR3 is 19 residues long.

This clonotype was seen more than once but under ten times. This sequence joins TRBV5-6 and TRBJ2-1; D is undetermined. The V end lost 1 base, the J end lost 9 bases, and 5 bases lay between the germline ends. The CDR3 contains 11 residues. CDR1 SGHDT and CDR2 YYEEEE come from the germline V gene. The chain's CDR3 is CASSLIREQFF. CDR3 bases: TGTGCCAGCAGCTTGATCCGTGAGCAGTTCTTC.

V gene TRBV10-3 combines with J gene TRBJ1-2; TRBD1 matches at 8 bases. CDR1 and CDR2 (germline): ENHRY, SYGVKD. With 2 bases clipped from V and 2 bases from J, the junction kept 1 base outside the gene matches. This CDR3 spans 14 amino acids. CDR3 DNA sequence: TGTGCCATCAGTGAGGACAGGGGAAACTATGGCTACACCTTC. Its translation: CAISEDRGNYGYTF.

This clonotype showed up just once. The V and J genes are TRBV28 and TRBJ2-1; possible D gene TRBD1, 5 bases. The length of the CDR3 is 16 residues. In germline, CDR1 is MDHEN, CDR2 SYDVKM. Trimming took off 3 bases at V and 1 base at J, with 13 bases between the two ends. The CDR3: CASSLGLRGSYNEQFF. DNA of the CDR3: TGTGCCAGCAGTTTGGGTCTTAGGGGATCCTACAATGAGCAGTTCTTC.

This clonotype was counted only a few times. The chain recombines TRBV6-2 or TRBV6-3 with TRBJ2-7; 8 bases align to TRBD1. The CDR3 length is 13 residues. From germline, CDR1 is MNHEY and CDR2 SVGEGT. Trimming at V came to 10 bases and at J to 2 bases, leaving 7 bases not matched to a gene. The CDR3 loop is CAITDREAYEQYF. The CDR3 DNA is TGTGCCATTACGGACAGGGAAGCCTACGAGCAGTACTTC.

This sequence joins TRBV24-1 and TRBJ2-1; D is undetermined. The CDR3 loop spans 13 amino acids. From germline, CDR1 is KGHDR and CDR2 SFDVKD. Deletions cut 4 bases from V and 10 bases from J, with 13 bases between. The CDR3 region is CATSDPETPEQFF. The CDR3 nucleotides read TGTGCCACCAGTGACCCCGAGACCCCGGAGCAGTTCTTC.

The chain carries TRBV6-5 and TRBJ2-7; 12 positions agree with TRBD2. With V trimmed by 5 bases and J by 7 bases, 9 bases remained unmatched. This CDR3 has 15 amino acids. CDR1 is MNHEY, CDR2 SVGAGI, per germline. In DNA, the CDR3 is TGTGCCAGCAGTCTGAGACTAGCGGGAGCTGATGAGCAGTACTTC. It translates to CASSLRLAGADEQYF.

This clonotype showed up just once. This chain joins TRBV27 and TRBJ2-1, with a weak D call TRBD1 (6 bases). CDR1 and CDR2 (germline): MNHEY, SMNVEV (reference sequence). The CDR3 covers 13 residues. Trimming pared 6 bases from V and 6 bases from J, leaving 12 bases between. CDR3 sequence: CASSHRVSNEQFF. In DNA form, the CDR3 reads TGTGCCAGCAGCCACAGGGTGAGCAATGAGCAGTTCTTC.

The chain links TRBV7-9 to TRBJ2-5; D unclear. The CDR3 spans 14 residues. The germline gives CDR1 SEHNR, CDR2 FQNEAQ (reference sequence). Trimming removed 0 bases at V and 3 bases at J, with 8 bases between. The CDR3 nucleotides read TGTGCCAGCAGCTTAGCGCTCTGGGAAGAGACCCAGTACTTC. It yields the protein CASSLALWEETQYF. The full variable domain, with the rest looked up from reference TRBV7-9 and TRBJ2-5, is DTGVSQNPRHKITKRGQNVTFRCDPISEHNRLYWYRQTLGQGPEFLTYFQNEAQLEKSRLLSDRFSAERPKGSFSTLEIQRTEQGDSAMYLCASSLALWEETQYFGPGTRLLVL.

Many counts were recorded for this clonotype. The rearrangement joins TRBV6-5 to TRBJ2-5, with a weak D call TRBD1 (6 bases). Germline CDR1 reads MNHEY; CDR2 reads SVGAGI. This CDR3 is 13 amino acids long. V was pared by 7 bases and J by 2 bases, with 11 bases between. The CDR3 sequence: CASKGTPQETQYF. The CDR3 region has the DNA TGTGCCAGCAAGGGGACACCACAAGAGACCCAGTACTTC.

This rearrangement joins TRBV20-1 to TRBJ2-3; maybe TRBD1 (6 bases). Trimming took 0 bases from V and 2 from J, leaving 12 bases between them. Germline-derived CDR1 and CDR2 are DFQATT and SNEGSKA (reference sequence). The CDR3 loop spans 15 amino acids. The CDR3 nucleotides read TGCAGTGCTAGAGACAGGGGCCTTGTCACAGATACGCAGTATTTT. Encoded protein: CSARDRGLVTDTQYF.